The 2 T cell receptor beta chains in this list originate from one sample, sequenced in a study of cytomegalovirus exposure and HLA in healthy donors. The primer mix had 60 Vbeta and 13 Jbeta primers. Sequencing was performed with immunoSEQ multiplex PCR; in TCRdb, only in-frame clones are kept and a portion is missing. The sample shows some 130,000 clones, about 80% of them seen only once. The sample was PBMCs. Every receptor here comes from a woman aged 45-65 years in good health and CMV-seronegative.

The rearrangement links TRBV5-1 to TRBJ1-2; D is perhaps TRBD1 (5 bases). Germline-derived CDR1 and CDR2 are SGHRS and YFSETQ. The V gene lost 2 bases and the J gene lost 3 bases, with 8 bases spanning the gap. CDR3 length: 13 amino acids. The CDR3: CASSFLGDYGYTF. The CDR3 nucleotides read TGCGCCAGCAGCTTCTTAGGGGACTATGGCTACACCTTC.

The CDR3 sequence: CASSPSLGGRGTEAFF. The CDR3 DNA sequence: TGTGCCAGCAGCCCGTCGCTGGGGGGGCGCGGGACTGAAGCTTTCTTT. The chain is built from TRBV14 and TRBJ1-1, with TRBD1 as a possible D gene (6 bases). V was clipped by 4 bases and J by 5 bases, with 20 bases between them. Germline V gene data show CDR1 as SGHDN and CDR2 as FVKESK. The CDR3 consists of 16 residues.